This entry lists 18 T cell receptor beta chains sequenced from one sample in a study of cytomegalovirus exposure and HLA in healthy donors. In the PCR, 60 Vbeta and 13 Jbeta primers were used. The data were produced by immunoSEQ multiplex PCR, yet TCRdb's version contains in-frame clones alone and is incomplete. The sample has over 150,000 clones; approximately 80% are singletons. Material for sequencing was PBMCs. Every receptor here comes from a man aged 50 to 59 in good health and CMV-seropositive.

The rearrangement uses TRBV28 and TRBJ2-7, with D possibly matching TRBD1 (6 bases). Trimming cost V 4 bases and J 7 bases, with 14 bases left between them. Germline CDR1 MDHEN, CDR2 SYDVKM. CDR3 length: 13 residues. This chain's CDR3 is CASSSRGSGEQYF. CDR3 sequence (DNA): TGTGCCAGCAGTTCCAGGGGTTCGGGTGAGCAGTACTTC.

The rearrangement joins TRBV4-3 to TRBJ2-5; 9 bases map to TRBD1. With the DNA end fitting TRBJ2-7 better, the J assignment may be wrong. CDR3 size: 13 residues. CDR1 LGHNA and CDR2 YSLEER come from the germline V gene. CDR3 DNA sequence: TGCGCCAGCAGCCAAACGACAGGGGGCGAGCAGTACTTC. Translated, it gives CASSQTTGGEQYF.

The rearrangement links TRBV9 to TRBJ2-1, with 13 bases fitting TRBD2. Germline CDR1 reads SGDLS; CDR2 reads YYNGEE. The CDR3 is 18 residues long. J lost 1 base, V lost 4 bases, and 8 bases had no gene match. The CDR3 DNA follows: TGTGCCAGCAGCCCGAGGACTAGCGGGAGCTTGTCCTACAATGAGCAGTTCTTC. It specifies CASSPRTSGSLSYNEQFF.

J is TRBJ2-7 and V is TRBV27; possible D gene TRBD2, 6 bases. The CDR3 is made up of 16 amino acids. Looked up from germline, CDR1 is MNHEY and CDR2 is SMNVEV (reference sequence). The V gene lost 5 bases and the J gene lost 1 base, with 18 bases spanning the gap. The CDR3 DNA reads TGTGCCAGCAGTGCCCTAACTAGCCCGTATTCCTACGAGCAGTACTTC. Translating gives CASSALTSPYSYEQYF.

The genes are TRBV2 and TRBJ2-7, with D unclear. The ends were cut back, 6 bases at V and 4 bases at J, with 10 bases in the middle. This CDR3 has 12 residues. Germline CDR1 is SNHLY and CDR2 is FYNNEI. The CDR3 here is CASRPQSYEQYF. CDR3 DNA: TGTGCCAGCAGACCACAGTCTTACGAGCAGTACTTC.

V usage is TRBV2 and J usage is TRBJ1-2; D perhaps matches TRBD1 (5 bases). Trimming cost V 4 bases and J 4 bases, with 10 bases left between them. There are 13 residues in the CDR3. Germline loops: CDR1 SNHLY, CDR2 FYNNEI. CDR3 coding DNA: TGTGCCAGCAGTGGACAGTCTGCCTATGGCTACACCTTC. Residues: CASSGQSAYGYTF. Full variable domain (missing parts from reference TRBV2 and TRBJ1-2): EPEVTQTPSHQVTQMGQEVILRCVPISNHLYFYWYRQILGQKVEFLVSFYNNEISEKSEIFDDQFSVERPDGSNFTLKIRSTKLEDSAMYFCASSGQSAYGYTFGSGTRLTVV.

The chain links TRBV7-8 to TRBJ1-3, with TRBD1 matching 8 bases. Germline V lookup: CDR1 SGHVS, CDR2 FQNEAQ. CDR3 length: 13 amino acids. V gave up 5 bases and J gave up 4 bases; unmatched junction bases: 1. The DNA of the CDR3 is TGTGCCAGCAGCCGGGACAGGGGAAACACCATATATTTT. Residues: CASSRDRGNTIYF. The full variable domain, its missing parts supplied by reference TRBV7-8 and TRBJ1-3, is GAGVSQSPRYKVAKRGQDVALRCDPISGHVSLFWYQQALGQGPEFLTYFQNEAQLDKSGLPSDRFFAERPEGSVSTLKIQRTQQEDSAVYLCASSRDRGNTIYFGEGSWLTVV.

This clone is a singleton in its sample. This rearrangement joins TRBV18 to TRBJ1-1, with TRBD1 matching 8 bases. CDR3 length equals 15 residues. Trimming took 0 bases from V and 3 from J; bases not matched to a gene: 3. Germline V gene data show CDR1 as KGHSH and CDR2 as LQKENI. CDR3 coding DNA: TGTGCCAGCTCACCACCTAACAGGGGGTACACTGAAGCTTTCTTT. This codes for CASSPPNRGYTEAFF.

This clone was detected only once. This chain uses TRBV5-1 with TRBJ2-1; the match to TRBD2 covers 12 bases. CDR1 and CDR2 (germline): SGHRS, YFSETQ. V shed 0 bases and J 7 bases; nucleotides not matched to a gene: 2. This CDR3 has 15 amino acids. Here the CDR3 DNA reads TGCGCCAGCAGCTTGGGGACTAGCGGGGTTAATGAGCAGTTCTTC. Residues: CASSLGTSGVNEQFF. Full variable domain (missing parts from reference TRBV5-1 and TRBJ2-1): KAGVTQTPRYLIKTRGQQVTLSCSPISGHRSVSWYQQTPGQGLQFLFEYFSETQRNKGNFPGRFSGRQFSNSRSEMNVSTLELGDSALYLCASSLGTSGVNEQFFGPGTRLTVL.

The CDR3 DNA follows: TGTGCCAGCAGCTATAGTTCTTCACCCCTCCACTTT. Translation gives CASSYSSSPLHF. The chain recombines TRBV6-5 with TRBJ1-6; no firm D call. Germline V lookup: CDR1 MNHEY, CDR2 SVGAGI. V shed 6 bases and J shed 9 bases, with 9 bases lying between them. The length of the CDR3 is 12 residues.

Notes on this clone: The same CDR3 is also encoded by other DNA sequences in this sample. The V gene is TRBV5-6, the J gene TRBJ2-5; a weak D match, TRBD1 (5 bases). Germline V gene data show CDR1 as SGHDT and CDR2 as YYEEEE. Trimming took off 0 bases at V and 5 bases at J, with 8 bases between the two ends. The CDR3 is 13 amino acids. The CDR3 here is CASSLAGPETQYF. Here the CDR3 DNA reads TGTGCCAGCAGCTTGGCAGGGCCGGAGACCCAGTACTTC.

The V gene is TRBV29-1, the J gene TRBJ1-1; 7 nucleotides align to TRBD1. Germline V lookup: CDR1 SQVTM, CDR2 ANQGSEA. V dropped 7 bases and J dropped 1; count of bases not matched to a gene: 9. This CDR3 comprises 14 residues. As DNA, the CDR3 is TGCAGCGCCTCCTTCCGACAGGGGAACACTGAAGCTTTCTTT. Residues: CSASFRQGNTEAFF.

This chain connects TRBV6-4 to TRBJ1-2; the match to TRBD1 covers 7 bases. The CDR3 runs to 15 residues. V lost 2 bases and J lost 7; bases outside the gene matches: 10. The germline V gene has CDR1 MRHNA and CDR2 SNTAGT. CDR3: CASSDLKGQRGGYTF. CDR3 DNA: TGTGCCAGCAGTGACCTTAAGGGACAGAGAGGTGGCTACACCTTC.

This clone was detected once. The V gene is TRBV6-5, the J gene TRBJ1-1, with D perhaps matching TRBD1 (6 bases). The CDR3 has 15 amino acids. Germline V gene data show CDR1 as MNHEY and CDR2 as SVGAGI. Trimming took off 0 bases at V and 7 bases at J, with 15 bases between the two ends. CDR3 nucleotides: TGTGCCAGCAGTTACTCCTCTACAGGGTGGTATGAAGCTTTCTTT. This codes for CASSYSSTGWYEAFF.

The CDR3, as DNA: TGTGCCAGCAGCTTAGCCCTATTCCACGAGCAGTACTTC. Its translation is CASSLALFHEQYF. This chain connects TRBV7-8 to TRBJ2-7; unclear D gene. V gave up 0 bases and J gave up 5 bases, with 8 bases separating them. This CDR3 comprises 13 residues. Germline V CDR1 and CDR2: SGHVS, FQNEAQ.

The rearrangement joins TRBV15 to TRBJ2-5; D is perhaps TRBD2 (6 bases). This CDR3 region has 13 residues. Germline lookup yields CDR1 LNHNV and CDR2 YYDKDF (reference sequence). Trimming left V 1 base short and J 5 bases short, with 8 bases between. The CDR3 DNA reads as TGTGCCACCAGCAGAGGGAGCGGGGAGACCCAGTACTTC. Its translation is CATSRGSGETQYF.

This rearrangement joins TRBV28 to TRBJ2-4, with D perhaps matching TRBD2 (6 bases). The CDR3 runs to 11 residues. The germline V gene encodes CDR1 MDHEN and CDR2 SYDVKM. Trimming took off 10 bases at V and 9 bases at J, with 13 bases between the two ends. In nucleotides, the CDR3 is TGTGCCACCGGGAGCCAGGGCATTCAGTACTTC. It yields the protein CATGSQGIQYF.

This clone was seen at least ten times. The V call is TRBV27, the J call TRBJ2-7; TRBD2 matches at 9 bases. The CDR3 covers 13 residues. Germline V gene sequence: CDR1 MNHEY, CDR2 SMNVEV (reference sequence). After removal of 6 bases from V and 4 bases from J, the junction contained 4 bases not matched to a gene. The CDR3 spells CASRGTSSYEQYF. CDR3 DNA: TGTGCCAGCAGAGGGACTAGCAGTTACGAGCAGTACTTC.